This TCR beta chain was captured in a study of cytomegalovirus exposure and HLA in healthy donors. With 3 bases removed from V and 10 bases from J, the gap between germline ends came to 13 bases. Germline CDR1 is SNHLY and CDR2 is FYNNEI. CDR3 length equals 12 residues. Study-wide results and limits: Certain indistinguishable V segments, among them TRBV6-2 and TRBV6-3, were excluded.

This clone was detected once. Antigen unknown. The PCR made use of 60 Vbeta and 13 Jbeta primers. Assay: immunoSEQ multiplex PCR; the TCRdb copy retains only in-frame clones and omits some. The data contain more than 55,000 clones, 74% of them singletons. V gene TRBV2 combines with J gene TRBJ2-7; tentative D call: TRBD1 (5 bases). This clonotype originated in a woman aged 55-69 years in good health and CMV-seropositive. Sequenced: PBMCs. The CDR3 protein is CASSESGPYQYF. The CDR3 DNA reads TGTGCCAGCAGTGAGTCAGGGCCCTACCAGTACTTC.